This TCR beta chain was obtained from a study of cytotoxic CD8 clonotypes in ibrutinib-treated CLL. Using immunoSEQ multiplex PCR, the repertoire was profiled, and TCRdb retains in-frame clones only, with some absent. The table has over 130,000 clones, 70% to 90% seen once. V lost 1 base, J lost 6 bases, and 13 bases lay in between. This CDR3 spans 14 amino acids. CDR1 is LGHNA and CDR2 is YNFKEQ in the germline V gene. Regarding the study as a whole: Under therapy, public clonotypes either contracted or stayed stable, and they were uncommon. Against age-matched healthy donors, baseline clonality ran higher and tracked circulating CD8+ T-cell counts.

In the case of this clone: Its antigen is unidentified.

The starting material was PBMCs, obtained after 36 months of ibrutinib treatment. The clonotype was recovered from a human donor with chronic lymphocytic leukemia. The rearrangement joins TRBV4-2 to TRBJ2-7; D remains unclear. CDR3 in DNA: TGTGCCAGCAGCCAAGTTGGGTGGACCAGCGAGCAGTACTTC. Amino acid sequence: CASSQVGWTSEQYF.